The rows below give T cell receptor beta chains drawn from one sample of a study of memory CD4+ T cells and cytomegalovirus serostatus. The protocol was immunoSEQ multiplex PCR, while the TCRdb copy is restricted to in-frame clones and leaves out a portion. The sample comprises over 45,000 clones, 82% of which are singletons, and over 0.35% rests with the top ten. Sequencing was performed on memory CD4+ T cells from blood. Receptors were obtained from an adult in good health and CMV-seronegative. Each CDR3 is given with its conserved first and last residue. D genes are given only for firm matches. The listing skips clone size in some rows; elsewhere it reads once, few, many or a size class.

D gene	clone size	V gene	J gene	CDR3 DNA	CDR3 protein
-	-	TRBV9	TRBJ1-3	TGTGCCAGCAGCGTAGTCGGGAGTGGAAACACCATATATTTT	CASSVVGSGNTIYF
-	-	TRBV5-7	TRBJ1-2	TGTGCCAGCAGCTTGTGGAGCTATGGCTACACCTTC	CASSLWSYGYTF
TRBD1	-	TRBV18	TRBJ2-4	TGTGCCAGCTCACCAACAGGGGGCGCGGGAGACATTCAGTACTTC	CASSPTGGAGDIQYF
TRBD1	-	TRBV5-1	TRBJ2-2	TGCGCCAGCAGCTCGGGACAGAGGAACACCGGGGAGCTGTTTTTT	CASSSGQRNTGELFF
-	-	TRBV6-5	TRBJ1-2	TGTGCCAGCAGTTACATGGCTCCGGACTATGGCTACACCTTC	CASSYMAPDYGYTF
TRBD1	few	TRBV6-6	TRBJ1-5	TGTGCCAGCCAGGACAGGGGGCTAGGTCAGCCCCAGCATTTT	CASQDRGLGQPQHF
TRBD2	-	TRBV11-2	TRBJ2-2	TGTGCCAGCAGCCGACTAGCGGGGCCTCCCGGGGAGCTGTTTTTT	CASSRLAGPPGELFF
TRBD1	-	TRBV7-6	TRBJ2-2	TGTGCCAGCAGCTTGGAAGGACAGGGCTCCGGGGAGCTGTTTTTT	CASSLEGQGSGELFF
TRBD2	-	TRBV7-2	TRBJ2-5	TGTGCCAGCAGCTTAGCCGGACTAGCGGGGGTAGAGACCCAGTACTTC	CASSLAGLAGVETQYF
-	-	TRBV7-6	TRBJ1-3	TGTGCCAGCAGCTTCGATATGTTTGCAGCCCTCTCTGGAAACACCATATATTTT	CASSFDMFAALSGNTIYF
-	-	TRBV5-4	TRBJ2-1	TGTGCCACCAGGGGCACCACCTCCTACAATGAGCAGTTCTTC	CATRGTTSYNEQFF
TRBD1	-	TRBV5-1	TRBJ2-5	TGCGCCAGCAGCCCCGGACAGGGGGCATGGGAGACCCAGTACTTC	CASSPGQGAWETQYF
-	-	TRBV4-1	TRBJ2-7	TGCGCCAGCAGCCAACATCTAGAGGGACCTTACGAGCAGTACTTC	CASSQHLEGPYEQYF
-	-	TRBV5-4	TRBJ1-2	TGTGCCAGCAGCACAGCAAAGGGAGGCTACACCTTC	CASSTAKGGYTF
-	-	TRBV7-9	TRBJ1-2	TGTGCCAGCAGCTTAGGTGATTTGGGCTACACCTTC	CASSLGDLGYTF
-	few	TRBV7-9	TRBJ1-6	TGTGCCAGCAGCCACGGGGAGGGAGAACTCCTCCACTTT	CASSHGEGELLHF
TRBD2	-	TRBV27	TRBJ2-5	TGTGCCAGCAGTTTCGCCGGGACTAGCGCAGAGACCCAGTACTTC	CASSFAGTSAETQYF
-	few	TRBV4-3	TRBJ2-3	TGCGCCAGCAGCCAAGGGTTCAACCCGTCAGATACGCAGTATTTT	CASSQGFNPSDTQYF
-	-	TRBV15	TRBJ2-5	TGTGCCACCAGAGAGGCGATTTCTGAGACCCAGTACTTC	CATREAISETQYF
-	-	TRBV19	TRBJ1-1	TGTGCCACTAAAGAGGGAGGGTCTGAAGCTTTCTTT	CATKEGGSEAFF
TRBD1	-	TRBV6-5	TRBJ1-2	TGTGCCAGCAGTTACGCACAGGGGCGTGTTGGGGTCTTC	CASSYAQGRVGVF
-	-	TRBV2	TRBJ1-2	TGTGCCAGCAGTGAAGTGGGAGGGGTGGGCGGCTACACCTTC	CASSEVGGVGGYTF
TRBD1	-	TRBV18	TRBJ1-5	TGTGCCAGCTCATCGACCCTCGGAGGCAGGGGGCAAGAGGCCCAGCATTTT	CASSSTLGGRGQEAQHF
TRBD1	-	TRBV7-9	TRBJ1-2	TGTGCCAGCAGCCCAGGACAGGGGTTGAACTATGGCTACACCTTC	CASSPGQGLNYGYTF